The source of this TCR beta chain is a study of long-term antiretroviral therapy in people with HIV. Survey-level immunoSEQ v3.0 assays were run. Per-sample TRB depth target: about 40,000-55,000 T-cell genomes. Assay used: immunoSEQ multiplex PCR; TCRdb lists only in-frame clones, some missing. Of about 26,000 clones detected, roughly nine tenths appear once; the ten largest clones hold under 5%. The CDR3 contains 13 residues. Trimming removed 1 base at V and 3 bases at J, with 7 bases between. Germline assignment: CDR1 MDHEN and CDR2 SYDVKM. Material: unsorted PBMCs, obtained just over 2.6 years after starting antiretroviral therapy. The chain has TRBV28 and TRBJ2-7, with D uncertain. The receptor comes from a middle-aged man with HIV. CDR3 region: CASSLSGNYEQYF. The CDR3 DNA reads TGTGCCAGCAGTTTATCTGGGAACTACGAGCAGTACTTC.